The rows below give T cell receptor beta chains drawn from one sample of a study of blood T cell repertoires in COVID-19. This table comes from immunoSEQ multiplex PCR, and its TCRdb copy is limited to in-frame clones, with some not included. This repertoire shows some 230,000 clones, 84% found once; its top ten account for roughly 4.6%. The specimen sequenced was peripheral blood. Receptor source: a woman aged 55-70 years who had recovered from COVID-19. CDR3s include the opening cysteine and the closing phenylalanine or tryptophan. A D gene is named only where the DNA matches it firmly. The size field is filled for only some rows; it gives once, few, many or a size class.

>TRBJ1-3|.|TRBV29-1|.
CSVVQGGPGNTIYF
TGCAGCGTTGTACAGGGAGGGCCTGGAAACACCATATATTTT
>TRBJ1-1|.|TRBV6-5|.
CASLLRGDTEAFF
TGTGCCAGCCTATTGAGAGGAGACACTGAAGCTTTCTTT
>TRBJ2-3|TRBD2|TRBV3-1/TRBV3-2|few
CASSQGLAGGRVDTQYF
TGTGCCAGCAGCCAAGGCCTAGCGGGGGGGCGGGTAGATACGCAGTATTTT
>TRBJ1-1|.|TRBV29-1|once
CSVDGEAEAFF
TGCAGCGTTGATGGCGAGGCTGAAGCTTTCTTT
>TRBJ1-4|TRBD1|TRBV29-1|.
CSVGDSRTNEKLFF
TGCAGCGTCGGGGACAGCCGAACAAATGAAAAACTGTTTTTT
>TRBJ2-5|TRBD1|TRBV9|.
CASSVSLGQGEETQYF
TGTGCCAGCAGCGTTTCCTTAGGACAGGGAGAAGAGACCCAGTACTTC
>TRBJ2-5|TRBD2|TRBV2|.
CASTRAGGQETQYF
TGTGCCAGCACCCGGGCGGGGGGCCAAGAGACCCAGTACTTC
>TRBJ1-5|TRBD1|TRBV2|.
CASRKTGRRGNQPQHF
TGTGCCAGCAGGAAGACAGGGAGACGTGGTAATCAGCCCCAGCATTTT
>TRBJ2-1|.|TRBV30|.
CAWSSGASLSYNEQFF
TGTGCCTGGAGTTCTGGGGCTTCCCTCTCCTACAATGAGCAGTTCTTC
>TRBJ2-7|TRBD2|TRBV2|.
CASSEALRGLPTYEQYF
TGTGCCAGCAGTGAAGCGCTTCGGGGACTACCCACCTACGAGCAGTACTTC
>TRBJ1-2|TRBD1|TRBV10-3|.
CAISKDRDYGYTF
TGTGCCATCAGTAAGGACAGGGATTATGGCTACACCTTC
>TRBJ2-1|TRBD2|TRBV7-3|.
CASSLTWTSGGDPYNEQFF
TGTGCCAGCAGCTTAACGTGGACTAGCGGGGGGGACCCCTACAATGAGCAGTTCTTC
>TRBJ1-1|.|TRBV6-9|.
CASSYCVEAFF
TGTGCCAGCAGTTATTGCGTTGAAGCTTTCTTT
>TRBJ1-3|TRBD1|TRBV5-1|once
CASRTPGQGTGNTIYF
TGCGCCAGCAGAACGCCGGGACAGGGAACCGGAAACACCATATATTTT
>TRBJ1-5|TRBD1|TRBV2|few
CASNLDRGGQPQHF
TGTGCCAGCAACCTGGACAGGGGAGGACAGCCCCAGCATTTT
>TRBJ1-2|TRBD1|TRBV10-3|.
CAISPDRGYGGYTF
TGTGCCATCAGCCCGGACAGGGGTTATGGTGGCTACACCTTC
>TRBJ2-2|.|TRBV18|.
CASSPAWERGELFF
TGTGCCAGCTCACCCGCCTGGGAGCGCGGGGAGCTGTTTTTT
>TRBJ1-2|.|TRBV19|.
CASSILGDGYTF
TGTGCCAGTAGTATTTTAGGGGATGGCTACACCTTC
>TRBJ2-2|TRBD2|TRBV27|.
CASSLMGGAGELFF
TGTGCCAGCAGTTTAATGGGGGGGGCCGGGGAGCTGTTTTTT
>TRBJ1-4|.|TRBV5-1|once
CASSRTVGEAREKLFF
TGCGCCAGCAGCCGGACCGTGGGGGAGGCTAGGGAAAAACTGTTTTTT
>TRBJ2-7|.|TRBV6-5|.
CASRGLGSREQYF
TGTGCCAGCAGGGGACTGGGCTCGAGGGAGCAGTACTTC
>TRBJ1-6|TRBD1|TRBV2|.
CASSDQGARSPLHF
TGTGCCAGCAGTGACCAGGGGGCGCGGTCACCCCTCCACTTT
>TRBJ1-1|.|TRBV5-3|.
CARSLEAGPYTEAFF
TGTGCCAGAAGCCTCGAGGCAGGGCCGTACACTGAAGCTTTCTTT
>TRBJ2-5|TRBD2|TRBV6-2/TRBV6-3|.
CASSPISGGVRETQYF
TGTGCCAGCAGTCCAATTAGCGGGGGGGTTCGAGAGACCCAGTACTTC
>TRBJ2-2|TRBD2|TRBV4-1|.
CASSPGLAGGNTGELFF
TGCGCCAGCAGCCCGGGACTAGCGGGGGGGAACACCGGGGAGCTGTTTTTT
>TRBJ2-1|.|TRBV2|.
CASSPRRGARNEQFF
TGTGCCAGCAGTCCTCGGAGGGGAGCTAGGAATGAGCAGTTCTTC
>TRBJ2-5|TRBD1|TRBV14|once
CASSRTGGMGPAETQYF
TGTGCCAGCAGCCGCACAGGGGGAATGGGGCCCGCGGAGACCCAGTACTTC
>TRBJ1-2|.|TRBV9|.
CASSVAFNYGYTF
TGTGCCAGCAGCGTAGCTTTTAACTATGGCTACACCTTC
>TRBJ2-3|.|TRBV6-5|once
CASSPPGTPWGTQYF
TGTGCCAGCAGTCCTCCCGGGACTCCATGGGGTACGCAGTATTTT
>TRBJ1-5|.|TRBV2|few
CATQGRGGNQPQHF
TGTGCCACCCAGGGGAGAGGAGGCAATCAGCCCCAGCATTTT
>TRBJ1-1|.|TRBV5-6|.
CASSLFGQPNTEAFF
TGTGCCAGCAGCTTGTTTGGACAGCCGAACACTGAAGCTTTCTTT
>TRBJ2-1|.|TRBV5-4|.
CASSLWQGNNEQFF
TGTGCCAGCAGCTTGTGGCAGGGAAACAATGAGCAGTTCTTC
>TRBJ1-4|TRBD1|TRBV10-3|.
CAISPGQNNEKLFF
TGTGCCATCAGTCCGGGACAGAATAATGAAAAACTGTTTTTT
>TRBJ2-7|.|TRBV5-4|.
CASSLDRFPRASLDF
TGTGCCAGCAGCTTAGACAGATTCCCGCGAGCAAGCTTGGACTTC
>TRBJ2-2|TRBD2|TRBV5-1|once
CASSLSGGYTGELFF
TGCGCCAGCAGCTTGTCGGGAGGGTACACCGGGGAGCTGTTTTTT
>TRBJ1-2|.|TRBV5-5|.
CASSSAMGLNYGYTF
TGTGCCAGCAGCTCAGCTATGGGACTGAACTATGGCTACACCTTC
>TRBJ2-2|TRBD1|TRBV5-6|few
CASSFLTGPVNTGELFF
TGTGCCAGCAGCTTTTTGACAGGGCCCGTGAACACCGGGGAGCTGTTTTTT
>TRBJ2-7|TRBD2|TRBV5-1|.
CASSPGTSGVTYEQYF
TGCGCCAGCAGCCCCGGGACTAGCGGGGTCACCTACGAGCAGTACTTC
>TRBJ1-1|.|TRBV10-3|.
CAISESQGAEAFF
TGTGCCATCAGTGAGTCCCAGGGCGCTGAAGCTTTCTTT
>TRBJ1-1|.|TRBV28|many
CASNRGGRLDTEAFF
TGTGCCAGCAATAGGGGGGGCCGTTTGGACACTGAAGCTTTCTTT
>TRBJ1-5|TRBD1|TRBV19|.
CASTDRGLQPQHF
TGTGCCAGTACGGACAGGGGACTTCAGCCCCAGCATTTT
>TRBJ2-5|TRBD2|TRBV4-1|.
CASSQVFAGGAPQYF
TGCGCCAGCAGCCAAGTCTTTGCGGGGGGAGCGCCCCAGTACTTC
>TRBJ1-2|TRBD1|TRBV6-5|.
CASTRTGTGDGYTF
TGTGCCAGCACTAGGACAGGGACGGGAGATGGCTACACCTTC
>TRBJ2-7|TRBD1|TRBV9|.
CASSVGTGIGYEQYF
TGTGCCAGCAGCGTAGGGACAGGGATCGGCTACGAGCAGTACTTC
>TRBJ2-5|.|TRBV9|.
CASSVDQGRETQYF
TGTGCCAGCAGCGTAGATCAGGGTCGGGAGACCCAGTACTTC
>TRBJ1-2|.|TRBV11-2|few
CASHRGGGGYGYTF
TGTGCCAGCCATCGGGGGGGAGGCGGCTATGGCTACACCTTC
>TRBJ1-3|.|TRBV5-6|.
CASSLQFRRGSGNTIYF
TGTGCCAGCAGCTTGCAGTTTCGGCGGGGATCTGGAAACACCATATATTTT
>TRBJ2-5|.|TRBV6-6|.
CASSYSRETQYF
TGTGCCAGCAGTTACTCTCGGGAGACCCAGTACTTC
>TRBJ1-3|.|TRBV3-1/TRBV3-2|.
CASSQEWASTRTFSGNTIYF
TGTGCCAGCAGCCAAGAATGGGCCTCTACGCGAACCTTCTCTGGAAACACCATATATTTT
>TRBJ1-2|.|TRBV7-2|.
CASSPRRVRGGYTF
TGTGCCAGCAGCCCGAGGAGGGTACGGGGTGGCTACACCTTC
>TRBJ2-7|TRBD1|TRBV7-9|.
CASSLSPGQGAHEQYF
TGTGCCAGCAGCTTATCACCGGGACAGGGGGCCCACGAGCAGTACTTC